This T cell receptor (beta chain) stems from a study of cytomegalovirus exposure and HLA in healthy donors. General study points: Follow-up analysis found HLA locus-dependent TCR association rates, highest for DRB1 and lowest for HLA-C. Researchers reported in a later analysis that a missense DCLRE1C variant was tied to TCR beta V- and J-gene trimming. Altogether, some 170 TCR beta chains were recorded as cytomegalovirus-associated. TCR beta sequences numbering around 15,000 were associated with HLA alleles at 0.05 false discovery rate in a later analysis.

To note about this clone: Its matching antigen is unknown.

The PCR used 60 Vbeta and 13 Jbeta primers. The table came from immunoSEQ multiplex PCR; TCRdb's copy has only in-frame clones and leaves some out. The sample has tens of thousands of clones; about 80% are singletons. The TCR was taken from a male donor in good health and CMV-seronegative. Material for sequencing was PBMCs.

The CDR3: CASSAGELSEQFF. The CDR3 region has the DNA TGTGCCAGCAGTGCGGGGGAACTGTCTGAGCAGTTCTTC. This chain connects TRBV6-4 to TRBJ2-1, with D possibly TRBD2 on 6 matching bases. Looked up from germline, CDR1 is MRHNA and CDR2 is SNTAGT. The CDR3 has 13 amino acids. Trimming cost V 4 bases and J 9 bases, with 13 bases left between them.